This T cell receptor (beta chain) was recovered during a study of T cell responses to AZD1222 COVID-19 vaccine. Study-wide results and caveats: Compared with day 0, the breadth and depth of the Spike-specific TCR repertoire rose significantly after two doses of AZD1222. Most donors were white British and more were female, and clonal diversity was possibly underestimated. Only a handful of AZD1222 recipients, several in all, had baseline seropositivity.

Whether given at about 4 or about 12 weeks, second doses were pooled. Of note for this clone: Its antigen is not identified.

TCRdb's copy holds only in-frame clones and misses some; the assay was immunoSEQ multiplex PCR. The sample yields fewer than 150,000 clones, around 88% seen once. This material consisted of peripheral blood, taken 28 days after the second AZD1222 dose. The sequence was obtained from an adult who received the AZD1222 COVID-19 vaccine.

The CDR3 DNA is TGTGCCAGCAGCCCAGGCGTGATGTCTGGTAATGAAAAACTGTTTTTT. Protein product: CASSPGVMSGNEKLFF. This sequence joins TRBV5-4 and TRBJ1-4; D unresolved. V lost 4 bases and J 4 bases, leaving 17 bases between the germline ends. Germline V gives CDR1 SGHNT, CDR2 YYREEE (reference sequence). The CDR3 consists of 16 residues.